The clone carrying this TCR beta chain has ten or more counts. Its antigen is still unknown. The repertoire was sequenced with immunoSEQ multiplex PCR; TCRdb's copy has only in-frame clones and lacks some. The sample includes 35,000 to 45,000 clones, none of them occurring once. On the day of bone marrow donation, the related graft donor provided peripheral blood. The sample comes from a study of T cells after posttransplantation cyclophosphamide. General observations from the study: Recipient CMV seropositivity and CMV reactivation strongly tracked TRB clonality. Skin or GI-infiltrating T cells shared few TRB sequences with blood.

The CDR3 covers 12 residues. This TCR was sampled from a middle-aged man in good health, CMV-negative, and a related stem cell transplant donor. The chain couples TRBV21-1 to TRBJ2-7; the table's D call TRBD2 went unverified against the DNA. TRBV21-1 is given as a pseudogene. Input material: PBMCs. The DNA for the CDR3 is TGTGCCAGCAGCAAATTCCTAGCGGGGCCTCCGGTC. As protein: CASSKFLAGPPV.